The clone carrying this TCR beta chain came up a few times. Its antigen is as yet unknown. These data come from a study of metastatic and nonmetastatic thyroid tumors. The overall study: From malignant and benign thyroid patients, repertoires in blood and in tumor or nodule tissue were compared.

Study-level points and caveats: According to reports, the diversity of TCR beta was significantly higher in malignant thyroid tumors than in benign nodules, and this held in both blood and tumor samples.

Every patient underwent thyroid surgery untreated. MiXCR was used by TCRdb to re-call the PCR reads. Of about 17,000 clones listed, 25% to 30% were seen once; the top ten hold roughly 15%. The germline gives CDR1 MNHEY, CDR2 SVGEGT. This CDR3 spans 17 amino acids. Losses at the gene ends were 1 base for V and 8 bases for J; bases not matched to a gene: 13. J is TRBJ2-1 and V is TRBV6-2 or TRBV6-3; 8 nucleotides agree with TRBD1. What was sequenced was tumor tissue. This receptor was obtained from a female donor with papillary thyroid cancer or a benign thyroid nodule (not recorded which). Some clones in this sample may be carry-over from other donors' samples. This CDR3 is CASSYWGQVASTDEQFF. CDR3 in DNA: TGTGCCAGCAGTTACTGGGGACAGGTGGCGTCCACCGATGAGCAGTTCTTC.